Described below is a single T cell receptor beta chain sequence and its context. Its antigen is not known. At one boundary the junction diverges from the germline segment, which might be a read error. Primers for the PCR totalled 60 Vbeta and 13 Jbeta. Authors' analysis steps: The authors later counted roughly 79 million unique TCR beta chains, approximately 12 million of them shared. Clones were sequenced by immunoSEQ multiplex PCR, and TCRdb holds only the in-frame ones, with some missing. D and trimming were read from the DNA, whereas the V and J calls and clone size are those reported in that table. In the table there are under 150,000 clones, about 84% of which are singletons. This entry comes from a study of cytomegalovirus exposure and HLA in healthy donors. This CDR3 is built from 15 residues. The germline CDR1 and CDR2 sequences are SEHNR and FQNEAQ (reference sequence). Study-wide results and caveats: A later analysis by the authors found several of the most significant clusters apparently linked to common viral pathogens.

This TCR was sampled from a male donor in good health and CMV-seronegative. Sequenced material: PBMCs. The V call is TRBV7-9, the J call TRBJ2-7; the match to TRBD1 covers 7 bases. The chain's CDR3 is CSSSSLQGSSYEQYF. The DNA of the CDR3 is TGTTCCAGCAGCTCGCTACAGGGGAGCTCCTACGAGCAGTACTTC.